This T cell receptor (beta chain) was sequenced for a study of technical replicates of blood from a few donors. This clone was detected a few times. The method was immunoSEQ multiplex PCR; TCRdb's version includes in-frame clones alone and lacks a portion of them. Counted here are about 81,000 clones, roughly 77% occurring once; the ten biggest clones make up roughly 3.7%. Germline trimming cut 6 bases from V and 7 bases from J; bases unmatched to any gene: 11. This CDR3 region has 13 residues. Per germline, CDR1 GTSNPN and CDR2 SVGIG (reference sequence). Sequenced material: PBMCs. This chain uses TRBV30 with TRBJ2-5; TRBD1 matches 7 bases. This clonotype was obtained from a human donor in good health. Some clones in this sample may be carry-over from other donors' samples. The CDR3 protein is CACWDSLIGTQYF. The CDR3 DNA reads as TGTGCCTGTTGGGACAGTCTAATAGGGACCCAGTACTTC.